This T cell receptor (beta chain) was sequenced in a study of blood T cell repertoires in COVID-19. Background on the study: Whether acute or convalescent, the COVID-19 samples came from the United States, Italy and Spain.

This clone was seen only once. As handled by the study authors: Nucleated cell counts were estimated from reference gene primer amplification. Using immunoSEQ multiplex PCR, the repertoire was profiled, and TCRdb retains in-frame clones only, with some absent. D and trimming were read from the DNA, whereas the V and J calls and clone size are those reported in that table. The repertoire consists of 250,000 to 300,000 clones, with over 75% occurring once and the leading ten covering approximately 12%. Germline trimming cut 2 bases from V and 2 bases from J; bases unmatched to any gene: 3. CDR1 LGHNA and CDR2 YNFKEQ come from the germline V gene. The CDR3 spans 15 residues.

The gene calls are TRBV4-2 and TRBJ1-5; 7 bases match TRBD1. The sequencing input was peripheral blood. The clonotype was recovered from a woman in her sixties with acute or convalescent COVID-19. DNA of the CDR3: TGTGCCAGCAGCCAAACAGGGGTAGGCAATCAGCCCCAGCATTTT. Translating gives CASSQTGVGNQPQHF.